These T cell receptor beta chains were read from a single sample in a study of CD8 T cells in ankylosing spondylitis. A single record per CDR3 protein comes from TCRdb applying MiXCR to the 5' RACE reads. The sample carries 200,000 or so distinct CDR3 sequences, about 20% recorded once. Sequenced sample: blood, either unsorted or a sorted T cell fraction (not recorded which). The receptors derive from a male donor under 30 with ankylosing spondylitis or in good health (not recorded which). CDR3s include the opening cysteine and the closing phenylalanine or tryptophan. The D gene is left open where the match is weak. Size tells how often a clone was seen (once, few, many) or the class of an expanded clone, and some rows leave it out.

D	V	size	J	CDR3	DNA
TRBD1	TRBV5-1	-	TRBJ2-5	CASSLGDSFQETQYF	TGCGCCAGCAGCTTGGGGGACAGTTTCCAAGAGACCCAGTACTTC
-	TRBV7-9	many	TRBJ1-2	CASSLEKGPISRFAF	TGTGCCAGCAGCTTAGAGAAGGGACCCATCTCTAGATTCGCCTTC
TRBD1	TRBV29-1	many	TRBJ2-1	CSVFGQGGYNEQFF	TGCAGCGTTTTCGGACAGGGAGGATACAATGAGCAGTTCTTC
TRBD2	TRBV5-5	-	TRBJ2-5	CASSPREGRETQYF	TGTGCCAGCAGCCCCCGGGAGGGGCGAGAGACCCAGTACTTC
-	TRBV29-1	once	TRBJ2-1	CSVPGPKPHEQFF	TGCAGCGTTCCGGGGCCAAAGCCCCATGAGCAGTTCTTC
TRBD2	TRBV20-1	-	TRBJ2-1	CSLKGLAGYRFF	TGCAGTCTTAAGGGACTAGCGGGATATCGGTTCTTC
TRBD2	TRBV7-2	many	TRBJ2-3	CASSLGLAGGRDTQYF	TGTGCCAGCAGCCTGGGACTAGCGGGAGGCCGGGATACGCAGTATTTT
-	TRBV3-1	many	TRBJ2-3	CASSQVPDTQYF	TGTGCCAGCAGCCAAGTCCCCGATACGCAGTATTTT
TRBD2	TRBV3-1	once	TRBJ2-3	CASSQPGTSGITDTQYF	TGTGCCAGCAGCCAACCCGGGACTAGCGGGATCACAGATACGCAGTATTTT
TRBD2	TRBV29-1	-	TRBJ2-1	CSVASWTSGRSNEQFF	TGCAGCGTCGCCTCCTGGACTAGCGGGAGAAGCAATGAGCAGTTCTTC
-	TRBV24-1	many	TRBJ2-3	CATSDLGQGTTDTQYF	TGTGCCACCAGTGATTTGGGGCAGGGGACGACAGATACGCAGTATTTT
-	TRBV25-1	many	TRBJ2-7	CASSESGIQTYEQYF	TGTGCCAGCAGTGAATCCGGGATTCAAACCTACGAGCAGTACTTC
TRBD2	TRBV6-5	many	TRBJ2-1	CASSPTRTSGSYNEQFF	TGTGCCAGCAGCCCGACCCGGACTAGCGGGAGTTACAATGAGCAGTTCTTC
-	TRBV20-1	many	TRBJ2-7	CSATTGFGNEQYF	TGCAGTGCTACAACAGGGTTTGGCAACGAGCAGTACTTC
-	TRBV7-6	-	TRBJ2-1	CASSFLATTSGGVNEQFF	TGTGCCAGCAGCTTTTTGGCTACCACGTCGGGGGGCGTCAATGAGCAGTTCTTC
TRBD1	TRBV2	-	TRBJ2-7	CASVGQKKYF	TGTGCCAGCGTGGGACAGAAAAAGTACTTC